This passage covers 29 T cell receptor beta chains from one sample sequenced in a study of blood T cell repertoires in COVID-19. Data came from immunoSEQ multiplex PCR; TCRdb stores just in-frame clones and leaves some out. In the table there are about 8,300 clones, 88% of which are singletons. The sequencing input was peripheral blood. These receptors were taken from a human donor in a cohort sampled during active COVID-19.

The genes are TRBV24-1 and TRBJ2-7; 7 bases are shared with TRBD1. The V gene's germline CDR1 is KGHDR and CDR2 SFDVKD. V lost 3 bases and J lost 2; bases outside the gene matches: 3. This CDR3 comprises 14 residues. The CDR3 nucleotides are TGTGCCACCAGTGATGGCCAGGGGGCCTACGAGCAGTACTTC. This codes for CATSDGQGAYEQYF.

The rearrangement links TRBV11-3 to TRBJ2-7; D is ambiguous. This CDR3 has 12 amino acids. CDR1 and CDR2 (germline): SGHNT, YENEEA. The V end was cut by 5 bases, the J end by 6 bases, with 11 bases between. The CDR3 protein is CASSPGWAEQYF. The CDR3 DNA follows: TGTGCCAGCAGCCCCGGCTGGGCCGAGCAGTACTTC.

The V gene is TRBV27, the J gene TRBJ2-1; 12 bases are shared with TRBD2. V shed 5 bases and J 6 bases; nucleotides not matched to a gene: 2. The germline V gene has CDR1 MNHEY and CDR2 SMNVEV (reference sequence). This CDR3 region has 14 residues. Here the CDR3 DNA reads TGTGCCAGCAGTAGACTAGCGGGAGTCAATGAGCAGTTCTTC. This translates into CASSRLAGVNEQFF.

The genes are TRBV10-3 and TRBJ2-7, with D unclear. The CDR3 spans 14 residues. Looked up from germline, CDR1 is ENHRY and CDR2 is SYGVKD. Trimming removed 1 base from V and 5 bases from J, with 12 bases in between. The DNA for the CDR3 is TGTGCCATCAGTGAGTTCGCGGATACGAACGAGCAGTACTTC. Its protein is CAISEFADTNEQYF.

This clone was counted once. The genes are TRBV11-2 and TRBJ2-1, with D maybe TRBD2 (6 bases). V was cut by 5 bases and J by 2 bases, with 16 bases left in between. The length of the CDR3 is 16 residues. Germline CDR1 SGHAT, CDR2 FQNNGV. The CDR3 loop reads CASSLLRGRTYNEQFF. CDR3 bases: TGTGCCAGCAGCCTCTTGCGGGGCCGGACCTACAATGAGCAGTTCTTC.

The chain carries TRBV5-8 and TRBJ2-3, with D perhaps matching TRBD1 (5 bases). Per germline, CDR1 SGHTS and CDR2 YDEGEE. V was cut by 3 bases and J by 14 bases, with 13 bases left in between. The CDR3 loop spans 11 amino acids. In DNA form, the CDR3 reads TGTGCCAGCAGCTGGGGCCCAGAGTCGTATTTT. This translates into CASSWGPESYF.

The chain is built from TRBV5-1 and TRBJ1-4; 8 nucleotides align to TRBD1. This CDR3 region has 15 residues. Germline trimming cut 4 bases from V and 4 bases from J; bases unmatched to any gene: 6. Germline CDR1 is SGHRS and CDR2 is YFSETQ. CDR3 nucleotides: TGCGCCAGCAGCCCAAGGACAGGGCTTAATGAAAAACTGTTTTTT. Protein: CASSPRTGLNEKLFF.

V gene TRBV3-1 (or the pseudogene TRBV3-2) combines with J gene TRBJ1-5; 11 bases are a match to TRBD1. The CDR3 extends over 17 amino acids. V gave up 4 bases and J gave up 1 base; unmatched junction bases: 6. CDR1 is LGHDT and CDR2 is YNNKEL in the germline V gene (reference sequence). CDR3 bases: TGTGCCAGCAGCCGCGGACAGGGGGCGGTAAGCAATCAGCCCCAGCATTTT. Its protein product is CASSRGQGAVSNQPQHF.

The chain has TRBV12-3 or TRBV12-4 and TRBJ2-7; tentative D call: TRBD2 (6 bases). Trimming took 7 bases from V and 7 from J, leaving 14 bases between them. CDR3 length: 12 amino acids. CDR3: CASNGGYKEQYF. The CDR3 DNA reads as TGTGCCAGCAACGGGGGATATAAGGAGCAGTACTTC.

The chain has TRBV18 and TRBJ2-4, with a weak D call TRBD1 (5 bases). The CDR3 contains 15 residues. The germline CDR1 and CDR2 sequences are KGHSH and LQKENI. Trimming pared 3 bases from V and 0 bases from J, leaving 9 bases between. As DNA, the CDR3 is TGTGCCAGCTCACCCGCGACAGTAGCCAAAAACATTCAGTACTTC. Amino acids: CASSPATVAKNIQYF.

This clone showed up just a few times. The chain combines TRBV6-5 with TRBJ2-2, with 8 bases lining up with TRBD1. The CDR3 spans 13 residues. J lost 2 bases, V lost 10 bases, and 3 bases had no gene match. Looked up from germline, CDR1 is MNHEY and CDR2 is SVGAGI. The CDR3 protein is CATDRGNTGELFF. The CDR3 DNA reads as TGTGCCACTGACAGGGGAAACACCGGGGAGCTGTTTTTT.

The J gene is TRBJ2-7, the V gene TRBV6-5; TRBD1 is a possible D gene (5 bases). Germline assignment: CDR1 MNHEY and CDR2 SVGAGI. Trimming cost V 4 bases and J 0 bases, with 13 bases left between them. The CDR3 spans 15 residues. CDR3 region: CASSFDPQGSYEQYF. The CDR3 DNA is TGTGCCAGCAGTTTTGACCCCCAGGGCTCCTACGAGCAGTACTTC.

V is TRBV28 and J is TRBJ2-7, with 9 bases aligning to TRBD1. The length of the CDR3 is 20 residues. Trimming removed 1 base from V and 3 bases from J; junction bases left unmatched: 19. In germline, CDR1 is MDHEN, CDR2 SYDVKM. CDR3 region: CASSLLPVFSGTGIVYEQYF. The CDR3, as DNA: TGTGCCAGCAGTTTATTGCCCGTCTTTTCCGGGACAGGGATAGTCTACGAGCAGTACTTC.

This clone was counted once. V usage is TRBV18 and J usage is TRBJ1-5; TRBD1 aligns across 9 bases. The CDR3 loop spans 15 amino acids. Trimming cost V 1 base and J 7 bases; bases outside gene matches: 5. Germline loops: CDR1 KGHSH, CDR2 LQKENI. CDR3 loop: CASSPRTGEFQPQHF. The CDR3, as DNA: TGTGCCAGCTCACCACGGACAGGGGAGTTCCAGCCCCAGCATTTT.

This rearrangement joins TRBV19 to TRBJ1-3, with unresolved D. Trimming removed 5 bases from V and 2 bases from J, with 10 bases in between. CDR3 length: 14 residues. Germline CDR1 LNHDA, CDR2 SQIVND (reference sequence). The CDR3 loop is CASSPVGAGNTIYF. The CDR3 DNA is TGTGCCAGTAGTCCCGTCGGGGCTGGAAACACCATATATTTT.

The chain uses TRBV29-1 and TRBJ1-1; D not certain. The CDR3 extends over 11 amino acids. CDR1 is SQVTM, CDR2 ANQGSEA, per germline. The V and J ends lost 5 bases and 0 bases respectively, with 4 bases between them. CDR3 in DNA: TGCAGCGTTAGAGTGAACACTGAAGCTTTCTTT. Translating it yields CSVRVNTEAFF. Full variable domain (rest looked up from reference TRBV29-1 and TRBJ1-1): SAVISQKPSRDICQRGTSLTIQCQVDSQVTMMFWYRQQPGQSLTLIATANQGSEATYESGFVIDKFPISRPNLTFSTLTVSNMSPEDSSIYLCSVRVNTEAFFGQGTRLTVV.

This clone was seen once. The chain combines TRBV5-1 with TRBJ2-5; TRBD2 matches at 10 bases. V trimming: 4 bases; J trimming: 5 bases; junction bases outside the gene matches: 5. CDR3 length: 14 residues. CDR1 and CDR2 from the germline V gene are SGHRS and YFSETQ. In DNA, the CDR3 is TGCGCCAGCAGCCCTAGCGGGAGCGATGAGACCCAGTACTTC. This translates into CASSPSGSDETQYF.

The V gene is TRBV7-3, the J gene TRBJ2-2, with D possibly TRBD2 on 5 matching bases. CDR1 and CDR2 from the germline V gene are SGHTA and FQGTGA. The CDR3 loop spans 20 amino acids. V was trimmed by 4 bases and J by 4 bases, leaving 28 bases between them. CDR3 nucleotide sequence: TGTGCCAGCAGCTCCCCCGGAAGCCGAGCGAACCTACGGGGCACCGGGGAGCTGTTTTTT. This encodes CASSSPGSRANLRGTGELFF.

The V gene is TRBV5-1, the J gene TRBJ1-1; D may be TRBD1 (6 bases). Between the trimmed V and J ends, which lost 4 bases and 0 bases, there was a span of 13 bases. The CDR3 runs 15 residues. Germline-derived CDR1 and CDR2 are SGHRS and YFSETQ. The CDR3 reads CASSGTGRLNTEAFF. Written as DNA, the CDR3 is TGCGCCAGCAGCGGAACAGGGCGTCTGAACACTGAAGCTTTCTTT.

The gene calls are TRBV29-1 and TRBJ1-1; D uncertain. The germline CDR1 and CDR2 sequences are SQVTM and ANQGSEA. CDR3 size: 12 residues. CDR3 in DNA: TGCAGGGGGAGAAAACTGAACACTGAAGCTTTCTTT. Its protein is CRGRKLNTEAFF.

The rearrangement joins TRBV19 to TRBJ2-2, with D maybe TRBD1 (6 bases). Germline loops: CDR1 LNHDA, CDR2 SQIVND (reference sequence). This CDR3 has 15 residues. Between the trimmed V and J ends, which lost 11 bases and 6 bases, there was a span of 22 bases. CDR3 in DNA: TGTGCCTCATCCGGGACACCCTACAGTGCCGGGGAGCTGTTTTTT. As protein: CASSGTPYSAGELFF.

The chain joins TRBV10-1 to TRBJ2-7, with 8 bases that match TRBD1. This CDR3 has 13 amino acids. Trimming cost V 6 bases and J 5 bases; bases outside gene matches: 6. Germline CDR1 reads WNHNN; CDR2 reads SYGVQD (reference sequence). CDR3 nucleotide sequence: TGCGCCAGCAGCTCGGACAGGGTCCACGAGCAGTACTTC. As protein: CASSSDRVHEQYF.

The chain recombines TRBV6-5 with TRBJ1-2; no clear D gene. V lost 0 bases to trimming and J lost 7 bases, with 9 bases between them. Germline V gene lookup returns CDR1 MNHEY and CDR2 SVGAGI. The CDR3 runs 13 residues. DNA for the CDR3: TGTGCCAGCAGTTACTCGTCTGTCGGTGGCTACACCTTC. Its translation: CASSYSSVGGYTF.

Written as DNA, the CDR3 is TGCAGCGTTAGACAGGGGATTTACGAGCAGTACTTC. This sequence encodes CSVRQGIYEQYF. The chain links TRBV29-1 to TRBJ2-7, with 8 bases identical to TRBD1. CDR3 size: 12 residues. Trimming at V came to 5 bases and at J to 4 bases, leaving 4 bases not matched to a gene. CDR1 is SQVTM, CDR2 ANQGSEA, per germline.

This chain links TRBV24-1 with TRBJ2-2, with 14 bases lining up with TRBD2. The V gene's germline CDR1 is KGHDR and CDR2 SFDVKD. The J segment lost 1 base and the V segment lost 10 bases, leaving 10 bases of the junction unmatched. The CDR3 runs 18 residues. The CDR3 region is CATAGLAGEVGNTGELFF. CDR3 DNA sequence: TGTGCCACGGCGGGACTAGCGGGAGAGGTGGGGAACACCGGGGAGCTGTTTTTT.

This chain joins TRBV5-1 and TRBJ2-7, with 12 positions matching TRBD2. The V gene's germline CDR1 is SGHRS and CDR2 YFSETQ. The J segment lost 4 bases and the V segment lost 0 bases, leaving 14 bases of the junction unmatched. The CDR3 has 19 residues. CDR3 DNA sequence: TGCGCCAGCAGCTTGGACACTTCCGGACTAGCGGGGAACCAATACGAGCAGTACTTC. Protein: CASSLDTSGLAGNQYEQYF.

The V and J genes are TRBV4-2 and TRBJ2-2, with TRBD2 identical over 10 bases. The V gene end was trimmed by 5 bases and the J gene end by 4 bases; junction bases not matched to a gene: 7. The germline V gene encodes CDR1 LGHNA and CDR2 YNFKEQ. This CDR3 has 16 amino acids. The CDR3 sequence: CASSGSGGAATGELFF. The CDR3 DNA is TGTGCCAGCAGCGGGAGCGGGGGGGCCGCCACCGGGGAGCTGTTTTTT.

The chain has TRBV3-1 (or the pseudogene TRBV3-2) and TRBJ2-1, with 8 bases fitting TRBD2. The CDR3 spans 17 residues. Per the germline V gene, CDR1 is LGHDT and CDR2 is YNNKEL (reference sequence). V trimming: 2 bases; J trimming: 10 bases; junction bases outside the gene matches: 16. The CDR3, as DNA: TGTGCCAGCAGCCAACCCGGGGTAGCGGGAAGAGGTAACGAGCAGTTCTTC. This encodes CASSQPGVAGRGNEQFF.

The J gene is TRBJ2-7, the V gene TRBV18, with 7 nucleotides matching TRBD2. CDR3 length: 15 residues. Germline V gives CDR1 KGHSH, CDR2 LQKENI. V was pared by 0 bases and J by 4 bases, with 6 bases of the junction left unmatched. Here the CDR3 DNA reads TGTGCCAGCTCACCACCCCAAGCGGGATTTTACGAGCAGTACTTC. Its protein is CASSPPQAGFYEQYF.